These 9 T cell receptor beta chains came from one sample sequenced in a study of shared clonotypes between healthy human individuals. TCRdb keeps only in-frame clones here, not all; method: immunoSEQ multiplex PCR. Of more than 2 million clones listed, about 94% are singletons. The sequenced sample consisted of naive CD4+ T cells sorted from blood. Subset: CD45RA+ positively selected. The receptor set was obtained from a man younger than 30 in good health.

The DNA for the CDR3 is TGTGCCAGCAGCTTCGGGGTTTACGGAGCCAAAAACATTCAGTACTTC. Translated: CASSFGVYGAKNIQYF. The chain carries TRBV7-2 and TRBJ2-4; possible D gene TRBD2, 5 bases. Germline-derived CDR1 and CDR2 are SGHTA and FQGNSA. The CDR3 loop spans 16 amino acids. Trimming left V 3 bases short and J 0 bases short, with 12 bases between.

The CDR3: CASSLSRTGMNTEAFF. The CDR3 DNA follows: TGTGCCAGCAGTTTATCGCGGACAGGAATGAACACTGAAGCTTTCTTT. The rearrangement uses TRBV27 and TRBJ1-1, with 7 bases identical to TRBD1. This CDR3 spans 16 amino acids. The germline V gene has CDR1 MNHEY and CDR2 SMNVEV (reference sequence). V was clipped by 0 bases and J by 0 bases; unmatched bases: 4.

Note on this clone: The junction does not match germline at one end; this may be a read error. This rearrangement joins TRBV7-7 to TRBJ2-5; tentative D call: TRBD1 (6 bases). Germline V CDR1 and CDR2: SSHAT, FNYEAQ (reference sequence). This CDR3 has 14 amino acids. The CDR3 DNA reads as TGTGCTAGCAGCCCTGACAGGCTAGCAGGGACCCAGTACTTC. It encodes CASSPDRLAGTQYF.

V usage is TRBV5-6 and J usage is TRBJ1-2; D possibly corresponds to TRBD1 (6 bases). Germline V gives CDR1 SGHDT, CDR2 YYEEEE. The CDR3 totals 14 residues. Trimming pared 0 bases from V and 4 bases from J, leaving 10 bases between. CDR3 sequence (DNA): TGTGCCAGCAGCTTGGACAGGGTGGTCTATGGCTACACCTTC. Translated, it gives CASSLDRVVYGYTF.

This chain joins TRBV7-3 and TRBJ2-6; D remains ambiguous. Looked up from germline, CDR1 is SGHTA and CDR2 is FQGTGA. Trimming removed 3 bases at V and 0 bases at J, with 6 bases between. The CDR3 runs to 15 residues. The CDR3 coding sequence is TGTGCCAGCAGCTTGCAAATCTCTGGGGCCAACGTCCTGACTTTC. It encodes CASSLQISGANVLTF.

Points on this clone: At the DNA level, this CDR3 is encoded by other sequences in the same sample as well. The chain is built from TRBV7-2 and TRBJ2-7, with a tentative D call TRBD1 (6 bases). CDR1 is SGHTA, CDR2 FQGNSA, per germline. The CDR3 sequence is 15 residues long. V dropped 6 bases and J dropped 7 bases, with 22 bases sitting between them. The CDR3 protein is CASSLEGTTRREQYF. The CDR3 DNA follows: TGTGCCAGCAGTCTAGAAGGGACAACCCGGAGGGAGCAGTACTTC.

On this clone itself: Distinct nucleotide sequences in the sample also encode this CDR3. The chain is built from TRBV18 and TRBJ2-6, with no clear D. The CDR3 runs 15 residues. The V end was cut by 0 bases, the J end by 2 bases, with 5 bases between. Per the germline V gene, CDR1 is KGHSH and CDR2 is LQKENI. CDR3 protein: CASSPPGTGANVLTF. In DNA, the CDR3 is TGTGCCAGCTCACCACCAGGGACTGGGGCCAACGTCCTGACTTTC.

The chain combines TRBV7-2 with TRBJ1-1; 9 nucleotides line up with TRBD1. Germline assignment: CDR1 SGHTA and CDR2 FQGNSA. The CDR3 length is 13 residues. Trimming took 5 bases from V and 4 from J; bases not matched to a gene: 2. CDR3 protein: CASSKDRGTEAFF. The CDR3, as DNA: TGTGCCAGCAGCAAGGACAGGGGCACTGAAGCTTTCTTT.

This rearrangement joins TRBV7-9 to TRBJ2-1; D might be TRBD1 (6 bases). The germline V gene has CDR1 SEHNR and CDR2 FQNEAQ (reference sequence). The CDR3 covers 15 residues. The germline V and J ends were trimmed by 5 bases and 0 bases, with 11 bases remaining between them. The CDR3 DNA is TGTGCCAGCAGCCGTACAGGGTTCTCCTACAATGAGCAGTTCTTC. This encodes CASSRTGFSYNEQFF.